A selection of T cell receptor beta chains follows, all from one sample in a study of T cell repertoires in aging, cancer and after chemotherapy. MiXCR was run by TCRdb on the multiplex PCR reads, yielding one entry per CDR3 protein. The repertoire has under 1,400 distinct CDR3 sequences, just under 30% of them found once; the top ten carry 14% to 15%. Material: blood. The receptors here all came from a human donor with a solid tumor. Each CDR3 is given with its conserved first and last residue. Fields, in order: D gene, clone size, V gene, J gene, CDR3 DNA, CDR3 protein. The D gene is left open where the match is weak. Size values are once, few and many counts, or a class for expanded clones, and some rows have none.

d_call: .
clone_size: .
v_call: TRBV6-6
j_call: TRBJ1-4
cdr3_nt: TGTGGCAGCAGCGGGAGTGAGAATGAAAAACTGTTTTTT
cdr3_aa: CGSSGSENEKLFF

d_call: TRBD1
clone_size: .
v_call: TRBV6-5
j_call: TRBJ2-2
cdr3_nt: TGTGCCATCAGTGAGTCGGGGACAGGGGACACCGGGGAGCTGTTTTTT
cdr3_aa: CAISESGTGDTGELFF

d_call: .
clone_size: .
v_call: TRBV7-9
j_call: TRBJ2-5
cdr3_nt: TGTGCCAGCAGCTCACAGGGGGGGGGGGGGGAAGAGACCCAGTACTTC
cdr3_aa: CASSSQGGGGEETQYF

d_call: .
clone_size: medium-sized
v_call: TRBV28
j_call: TRBJ1-6
cdr3_nt: TGTGCCAGCAGTCCAACTGACCTCCCCTGGAATTCACCCCTCCACTTT
cdr3_aa: CASSPTDLPWNSPLHF

d_call: .
clone_size: few
v_call: TRBV5-1
j_call: TRBJ2-3
cdr3_nt: TGCGCCAGCAGCCTCTCCGGGACGACAAGGCAAGATACGCAGTATTTT
cdr3_aa: CASSLSGTTRQDTQYF

d_call: .
clone_size: large
v_call: TRBV10-3
j_call: TRBJ1-2
cdr3_nt: TGTGCCATCAGCCACAGCTTAAACTATGGCTACACCTTC
cdr3_aa: CAISHSLNYGYTF

d_call: TRBD2
clone_size: medium-sized
v_call: TRBV6-1
j_call: TRBJ2-2
cdr3_nt: TGTGCCAGCAGTAGACTAGCGGGAGACGACACCGGGGAGCTGTTTTTT
cdr3_aa: CASSRLAGDDTGELFF

d_call: TRBD1
clone_size: .
v_call: TRBV28
j_call: TRBJ2-7
cdr3_nt: TGTGCCAGCAGCGACAGGGGGGCCTACGAGCAGTACTTC
cdr3_aa: CASSDRGAYEQYF

d_call: .
clone_size: hyperexpanded
v_call: TRBV6-1
j_call: TRBJ2-3
cdr3_nt: TGTGCCAGCAGTGAGAACGTCGGCGTTGCAACAGATACGCAGTATTTT
cdr3_aa: CASSENVGVATDTQYF

d_call: .
clone_size: .
v_call: TRBV29-1
j_call: TRBJ2-5
cdr3_nt: TGCAGCGTTGATGGAGGCGGACTCCTGAACGGTGAGCAGTACTTC
cdr3_aa: CSVDGGGLLNGEQYF

d_call: TRBD1
clone_size: .
v_call: TRBV20-1
j_call: TRBJ1-5
cdr3_nt: TGCAGTGCTAGCGGGACAGTTAGTGATCAGCCCCAGCATTTT
cdr3_aa: CSASGTVSDQPQHF

d_call: TRBD2
clone_size: .
v_call: TRBV5-4
j_call: TRBJ2-1
cdr3_nt: TGTGCCAGCAGCTTCCCGGGACTAGCGAAGTACAATGAGCAGTTCTTC
cdr3_aa: CASSFPGLAKYNEQFF

d_call: .
clone_size: large
v_call: TRBV4-3
j_call: TRBJ2-1
cdr3_nt: TGCGCCAGCAGCCGTATAACGGGGGTCGTTTACAATGAGCAGTTCTTC
cdr3_aa: CASSRITGVVYNEQFF

d_call: TRBD1
clone_size: large
v_call: TRBV29-1
j_call: TRBJ2-1
cdr3_nt: TGCAGCGGAACCGGGACAGGGCCCTACAATGAGCAGTTCTTC
cdr3_aa: CSGTGTGPYNEQFF

d_call: .
clone_size: large
v_call: TRBV6-1
j_call: TRBJ1-3
cdr3_nt: TGTGCCAGCAGTGACGGAAACTCTGGAAACACCATATATTTT
cdr3_aa: CASSDGNSGNTIYF

d_call: .
clone_size: large
v_call: TRBV7-9
j_call: TRBJ1-3
cdr3_nt: TGTGCCAGCTTTCGCTCTGGAAACACCATATATTTT
cdr3_aa: CASFRSGNTIYF

d_call: TRBD1
clone_size: medium-sized
v_call: TRBV5-1
j_call: TRBJ2-7
cdr3_nt: TGCGCCAGCAACCGGGACAGCCCCTACGAGCAGTACTTC
cdr3_aa: CASNRDSPYEQYF

d_call: TRBD2
clone_size: large
v_call: TRBV20-1
j_call: TRBJ2-2
cdr3_nt: TGCAGTGCTAGCGGTAGCGGGAGACGTACCGGGGAGCTGTTTTTT
cdr3_aa: CSASGSGRRTGELFF

d_call: TRBD1
clone_size: large
v_call: TRBV19
j_call: TRBJ2-1
cdr3_nt: TGTGCCAGTAGTCGACAGGGCCCCTACAATGAGCAGTTCTTC
cdr3_aa: CASSRQGPYNEQFF

d_call: .
clone_size: .
v_call: TRBV20-1
j_call: TRBJ2-1
cdr3_nt: TGCAGTGCTAGAGATTTGGCAGGGGATAGGAAAGAGCAGTTCTTC
cdr3_aa: CSARDLAGDRKEQFF

d_call: TRBD1
clone_size: few
v_call: TRBV28
j_call: TRBJ1-2
cdr3_nt: TGTGCCAGCAGTTTCGGACAGGGCAATTATGGCTACACCTTC
cdr3_aa: CASSFGQGNYGYTF

d_call: .
clone_size: large
v_call: TRBV27
j_call: TRBJ2-7
cdr3_nt: TGTGCCAGCAGTCCCGGAGACTCCTACGAGCAGTACTTC
cdr3_aa: CASSPGDSYEQYF

d_call: TRBD2
clone_size: medium-sized
v_call: TRBV5-1
j_call: TRBJ2-7
cdr3_nt: TGCGCCAGCAGCTTGGGGGGGACTAGCGGTTCCTACGAGCAGTACTTC
cdr3_aa: CASSLGGTSGSYEQYF

d_call: TRBD2
clone_size: medium-sized
v_call: TRBV28
j_call: TRBJ2-5
cdr3_nt: TGTGCCAGCAGACCTAGCGGGAGGGCCCCAGAGACCCAGTACTTC
cdr3_aa: CASRPSGRAPETQYF

d_call: .
clone_size: few
v_call: TRBV5-1
j_call: TRBJ2-2
cdr3_nt: TGCGCCAGCAATTCGCGGGCCGCGAACACCGGGGAGCTGTTTTTT
cdr3_aa: CASNSRAANTGELFF

d_call: .
clone_size: .
v_call: TRBV10-1
j_call: TRBJ2-7
cdr3_nt: TGCGCCAGCACGGGACTTTCGTCCTACGAGCAGTACTTC
cdr3_aa: CASTGLSSYEQYF

d_call: .
clone_size: .
v_call: TRBV18
j_call: TRBJ1-6
cdr3_nt: TGTGCCAGCTCACCACCACGAAGTACGACAGAATCACCCCTCCACTTT
cdr3_aa: CASSPPRSTTESPLHF

d_call: .
clone_size: medium-sized
v_call: TRBV19
j_call: TRBJ1-1
cdr3_nt: TGTGCCAGTAGTATTACGGCCTTACGGGGCACTGAAGCTTTCTTT
cdr3_aa: CASSITALRGTEAFF

d_call: .
clone_size: .
v_call: TRBV9
j_call: TRBJ2-3
cdr3_nt: TGTGCCAGCAGCGTAAACTCAGATACGCAGTATTTT
cdr3_aa: CASSVNSDTQYF

d_call: .
clone_size: .
v_call: TRBV20-1
j_call: TRBJ2-5
cdr3_nt: TGCAGTGCTAGAGATATCGACGGAGGATACCAAGAGACCCAGTACTTC
cdr3_aa: CSARDIDGGYQETQYF

d_call: .
clone_size: medium-sized
v_call: TRBV20-1
j_call: TRBJ1-5
cdr3_nt: TGCAGTGCTGGTACTCGAGGTGGTTGGGGGAGCAATCAGCCCCAGCATTTT
cdr3_aa: CSAGTRGGWGSNQPQHF

d_call: .
clone_size: large
v_call: TRBV5-6
j_call: TRBJ1-5
cdr3_nt: TGTGCCAGCAGCTCCTTGAATCAGCCCCAGCATTTT
cdr3_aa: CASSSLNQPQHF

d_call: TRBD1
clone_size: large
v_call: TRBV19
j_call: TRBJ1-2
cdr3_nt: TGTGCCAGTAAAGTTGGGGACAGTTCCCAAAATGGCTACACCTTC
cdr3_aa: CASKVGDSSQNGYTF

d_call: .
clone_size: few
v_call: TRBV19
j_call: TRBJ2-3
cdr3_nt: TGTGCCAGTAGTCTTTATACTAGCACAGATACGCAGTATTTT
cdr3_aa: CASSLYTSTDTQYF

d_call: .
clone_size: .
v_call: TRBV4-1
j_call: TRBJ1-1
cdr3_nt: TGCGCCAGCAGCCAAGACGAGCAGGGGTACACTGAAGCTTTCTTT
cdr3_aa: CASSQDEQGYTEAFF

d_call: .
clone_size: large
v_call: TRBV6-1
j_call: TRBJ1-3
cdr3_nt: TGTGCCAGCAGTGATGGCGTCTCTGGAAACACCATATATTTT
cdr3_aa: CASSDGVSGNTIYF

d_call: TRBD2
clone_size: .
v_call: TRBV24-1
j_call: TRBJ2-3
cdr3_nt: TGTGCCACCAGTGATACTAGCGGAGATACGCAGTATTTT
cdr3_aa: CATSDTSGDTQYF

d_call: TRBD1
clone_size: medium-sized
v_call: TRBV6-1
j_call: TRBJ1-4
cdr3_nt: TGTGCCAGCAGTGCGGGCAGGGGACAGGGAAATGAAAAACTGTTTTTT
cdr3_aa: CASSAGRGQGNEKLFF

d_call: TRBD1
clone_size: few
v_call: TRBV20-1
j_call: TRBJ1-6
cdr3_nt: TGCAGTGCTACCTCCGGACAGGCCCTCGAGCCCCTCCACTTT
cdr3_aa: CSATSGQALEPLHF

d_call: .
clone_size: .
v_call: TRBV12-3/TRBV12-4
j_call: TRBJ2-7
cdr3_nt: TGTGCCAGCAGCAAGGACCCCTACGAGCAGTACTTC
cdr3_aa: CASSKDPYEQYF

d_call: .
clone_size: medium-sized
v_call: TRBV7-7
j_call: TRBJ2-1
cdr3_nt: TGTGCTAGCAGCTTGGGGGACCCTTTCGGGAGCTACAATGAGCAGTTCTTC
cdr3_aa: CASSLGDPFGSYNEQFF

d_call: .
clone_size: hyperexpanded
v_call: TRBV19
j_call: TRBJ2-7
cdr3_nt: TGTGCCAGTACCTCGGTGGAGAGCCACGAGCAGTACTTC
cdr3_aa: CASTSVESHEQYF

d_call: .
clone_size: .
v_call: TRBV13
j_call: TRBJ2-7
cdr3_nt: TGTGCCAGCAGCCCGACCCTTAGGCAGTACTTC
cdr3_aa: CASSPTLRQYF

d_call: .
clone_size: few
v_call: TRBV28
j_call: TRBJ2-7
cdr3_nt: TGTGCCAGCAGTATAATAGCGTATAGCTCCTACGAGCAGTACTTC
cdr3_aa: CASSIIAYSSYEQYF

d_call: .
clone_size: .
v_call: TRBV19
j_call: TRBJ1-4
cdr3_nt: TGTGCCAGTAGAGGATTCCCCGGACGTAACATTGGTCGGACTAATGAAAAACTGTTTTTT
cdr3_aa: CASRGFPGRNIGRTNEKLFF

d_call: .
clone_size: large
v_call: TRBV6-5
j_call: TRBJ2-2
cdr3_nt: TGTGCCAGCAGTTACCTTAGTGACACCGGGGAGCTGTTTTTT
cdr3_aa: CASSYLSDTGELFF

d_call: .
clone_size: large
v_call: TRBV6-1
j_call: TRBJ2-3
cdr3_nt: TGTGCCAGCGTGGAGTTCACAGATACGCAGTATTTT
cdr3_aa: CASVEFTDTQYF

d_call: .
clone_size: medium-sized
v_call: TRBV5-1
j_call: TRBJ2-7
cdr3_nt: TGCGCCAGCAGCTTGGGAGGGGGTGACAGCTACGAGCAGTACTTC
cdr3_aa: CASSLGGGDSYEQYF